Reported below is one TCR beta chain. Germline V gene sequence: CDR1 SGDLS, CDR2 YYNGEE. V was shortened by 0 bases and J by 1 base, with 9 bases between the two germline ends. The CDR3 has 15 amino acids. The source of the sample is a study of blood T cell repertoires in COVID-19. Study-wide context: Samples came from the United States, Italy and Spain, spanning acute and convalescent COVID-19. The analysed material was cDNA or gDNA that came from T cells, B-cell-depleted T cells, or PBMCs.

Repertoires were generated with immunoSEQ multiplex PCR, while TCRdb's copy carries only in-frame clones and drops some. The table has more than 75,000 clones, more than 75% seen once. V is TRBV9 and J is TRBJ2-3; TRBD2 is a possible D gene (6 bases). The origin of this receptor is an older woman with acute or convalescent COVID-19. The specimen sequenced was peripheral blood. The CDR3 region has the DNA TGTGCCAGCAGCGTAGTTGCGGGACGCACAGATACGCAGTATTTT. This encodes CASSVVAGRTDTQYF. Together with reference TRBV9 and TRBJ2-3, the CDR3 gives the full variable domain: DSGVTQTPKHLITATGQRVTLRCSPRSGDLSVYWYQQSLDQGLQFLIQYYNGEERAKGNILERFSAQQFPDLHSELNLSSLELGDSALYFCASSVVAGRTDTQYFGPGTRLTVL.